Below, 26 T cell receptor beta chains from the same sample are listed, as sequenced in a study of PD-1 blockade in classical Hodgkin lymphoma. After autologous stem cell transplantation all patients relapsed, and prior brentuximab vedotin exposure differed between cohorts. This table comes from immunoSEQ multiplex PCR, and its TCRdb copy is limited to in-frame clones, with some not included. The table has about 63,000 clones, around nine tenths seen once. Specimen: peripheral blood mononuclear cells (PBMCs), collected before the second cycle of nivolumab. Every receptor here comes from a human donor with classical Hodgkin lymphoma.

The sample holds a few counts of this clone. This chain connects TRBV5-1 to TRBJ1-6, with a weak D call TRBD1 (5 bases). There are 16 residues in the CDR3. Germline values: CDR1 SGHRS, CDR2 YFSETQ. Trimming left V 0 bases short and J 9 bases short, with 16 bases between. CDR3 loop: CASSLDRTLAGSPLHF. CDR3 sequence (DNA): TGCGCCAGCAGCTTGGACAGGACGTTAGCAGGTTCACCCCTCCACTTT.

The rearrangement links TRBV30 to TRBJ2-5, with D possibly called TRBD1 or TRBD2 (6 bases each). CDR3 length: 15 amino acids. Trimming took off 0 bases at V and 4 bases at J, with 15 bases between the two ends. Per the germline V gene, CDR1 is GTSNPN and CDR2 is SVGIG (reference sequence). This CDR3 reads CAWSVMRGAGETQYF. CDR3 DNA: TGTGCCTGGAGTGTAATGAGGGGGGCCGGAGAGACCCAGTACTTC. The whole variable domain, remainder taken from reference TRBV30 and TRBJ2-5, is SQTIHQWPATLVQPVGSPLSLECTVEGTSNPNLYWYRQAAGRGLQLLFYSVGIGQISSEVPQNLSASRPQDRQFILSSKKLLLSDSGFYLCAWSVMRGAGETQYFGPGTRLLVL.

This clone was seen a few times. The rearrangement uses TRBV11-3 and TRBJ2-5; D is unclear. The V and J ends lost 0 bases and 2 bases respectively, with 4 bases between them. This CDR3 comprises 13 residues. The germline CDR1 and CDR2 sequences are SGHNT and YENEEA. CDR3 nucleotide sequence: TGTGCCAGCAGCTTAGATATGCAAGAGACCCAGTACTTC. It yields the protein CASSLDMQETQYF.

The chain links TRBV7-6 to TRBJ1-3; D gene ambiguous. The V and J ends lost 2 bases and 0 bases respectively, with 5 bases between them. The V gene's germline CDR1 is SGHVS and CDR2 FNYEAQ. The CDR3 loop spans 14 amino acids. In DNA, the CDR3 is TGTGCCAGCAGCTTAACCCCCTCTGGAAACACCATATATTTT. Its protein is CASSLTPSGNTIYF.

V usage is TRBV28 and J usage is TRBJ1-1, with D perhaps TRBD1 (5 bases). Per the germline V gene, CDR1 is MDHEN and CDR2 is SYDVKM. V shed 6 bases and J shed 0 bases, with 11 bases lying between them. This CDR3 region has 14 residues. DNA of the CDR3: TGTGCCAGCAGGGCAGGGATGGTGAACACTGAAGCTTTCTTT. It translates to CASRAGMVNTEAFF.

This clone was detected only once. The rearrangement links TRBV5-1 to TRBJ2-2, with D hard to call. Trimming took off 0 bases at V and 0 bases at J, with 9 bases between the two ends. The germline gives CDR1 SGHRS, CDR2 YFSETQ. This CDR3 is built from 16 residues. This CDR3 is CASSLVGRTNTGELFF. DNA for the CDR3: TGCGCCAGCAGCTTGGTTGGTCGCACGAACACCGGGGAGCTGTTTTTT.

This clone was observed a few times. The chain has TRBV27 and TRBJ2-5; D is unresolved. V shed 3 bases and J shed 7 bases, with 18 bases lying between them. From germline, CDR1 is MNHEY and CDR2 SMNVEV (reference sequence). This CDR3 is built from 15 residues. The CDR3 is CASSLGTEAVGTQYF. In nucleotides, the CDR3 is TGTGCCAGCAGTTTGGGAACAGAGGCGGTGGGGACCCAGTACTTC.

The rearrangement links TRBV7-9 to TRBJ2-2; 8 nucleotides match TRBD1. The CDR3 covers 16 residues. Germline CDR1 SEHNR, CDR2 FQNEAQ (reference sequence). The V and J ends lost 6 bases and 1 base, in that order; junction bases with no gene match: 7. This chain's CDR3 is CASRVSGTGNTGELFF. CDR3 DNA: TGTGCCAGCAGAGTCTCCGGGACAGGGAACACCGGGGAGCTGTTTTTT.

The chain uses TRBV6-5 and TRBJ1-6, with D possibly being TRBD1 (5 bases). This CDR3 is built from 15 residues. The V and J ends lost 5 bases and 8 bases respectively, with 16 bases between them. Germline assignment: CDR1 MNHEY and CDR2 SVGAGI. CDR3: CASSNRGKGDSPLHF. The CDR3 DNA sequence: TGTGCCAGCAGTAACCGGGGGAAAGGGGATTCACCCCTCCACTTT.

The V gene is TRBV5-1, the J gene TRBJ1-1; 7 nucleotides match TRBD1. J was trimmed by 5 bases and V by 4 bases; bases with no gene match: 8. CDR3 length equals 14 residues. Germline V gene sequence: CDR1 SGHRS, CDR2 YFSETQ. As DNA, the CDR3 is TGCGCCAGCAGCGTGACAGGGCGGGGGACTGAAGCTTTCTTT. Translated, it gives CASSVTGRGTEAFF.

The CDR3: CASSYGTGEDYGYTF. Here the CDR3 DNA reads TGTGCCAGCAGCTACGGGACAGGGGAGGACTATGGCTACACCTTC. This chain joins TRBV9 and TRBJ1-2; 10 nucleotides agree with TRBD1. V lost 4 bases and J lost 3; bases outside the gene matches: 6. The CDR3 runs 15 residues. The germline gives CDR1 SGDLS, CDR2 YYNGEE. The full variable domain, its missing parts supplied by reference TRBV9 and TRBJ1-2, is DSGVTQTPKHLITATGQRVTLRCSPRSGDLSVYWYQQSLDQGLQFLIQYYNGEERAKGNILERFSAQQFPDLHSELNLSSLELGDSALYFCASSYGTGEDYGYTFGSGTRLTVV.

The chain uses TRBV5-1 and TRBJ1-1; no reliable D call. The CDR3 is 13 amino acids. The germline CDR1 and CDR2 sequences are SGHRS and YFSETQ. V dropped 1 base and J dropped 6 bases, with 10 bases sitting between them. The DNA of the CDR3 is TGCGCCAGCAGCTTGATAGGTGGACCTGAAGCTTTCTTT. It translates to CASSLIGGPEAFF.

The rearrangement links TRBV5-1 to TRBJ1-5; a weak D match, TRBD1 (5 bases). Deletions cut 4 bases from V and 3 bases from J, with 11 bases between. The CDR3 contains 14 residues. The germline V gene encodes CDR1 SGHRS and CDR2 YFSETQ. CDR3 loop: CASSVGPNNQPQHF. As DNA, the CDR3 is TGCGCCAGCAGCGTGGGACCGAACAATCAGCCCCAGCATTTT.

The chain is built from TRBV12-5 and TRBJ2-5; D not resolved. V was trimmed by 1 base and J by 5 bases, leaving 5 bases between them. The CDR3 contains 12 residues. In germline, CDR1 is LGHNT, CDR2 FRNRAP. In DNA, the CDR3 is TGTGCTAGTGGTTTGGAGGACGAGACCCAGTACTTC. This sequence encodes CASGLEDETQYF.

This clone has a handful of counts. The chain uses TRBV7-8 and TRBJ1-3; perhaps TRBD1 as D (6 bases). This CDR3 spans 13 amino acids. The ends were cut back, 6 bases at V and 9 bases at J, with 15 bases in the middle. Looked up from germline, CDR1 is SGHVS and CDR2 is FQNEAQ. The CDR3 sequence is CASSPDRSLTIYF. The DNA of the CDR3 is TGTGCCAGCAGTCCCGACAGGTCTCTCACCATATATTTT.

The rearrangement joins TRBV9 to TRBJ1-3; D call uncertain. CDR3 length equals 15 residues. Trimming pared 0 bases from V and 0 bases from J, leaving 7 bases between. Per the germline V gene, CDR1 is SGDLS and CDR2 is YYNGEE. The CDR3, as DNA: TGTGCCAGCAGCGTAGATGGGAGCTCTGGAAACACCATATATTTT. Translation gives CASSVDGSSGNTIYF.

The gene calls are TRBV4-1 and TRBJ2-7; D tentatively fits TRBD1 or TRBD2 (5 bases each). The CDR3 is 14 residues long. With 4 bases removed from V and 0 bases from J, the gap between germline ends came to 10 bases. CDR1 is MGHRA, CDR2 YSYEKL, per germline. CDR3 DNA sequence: TGCGCCAGCAGCCGAGGGGAGAGCTCCTACGAGCAGTACTTC. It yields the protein CASSRGESSYEQYF.

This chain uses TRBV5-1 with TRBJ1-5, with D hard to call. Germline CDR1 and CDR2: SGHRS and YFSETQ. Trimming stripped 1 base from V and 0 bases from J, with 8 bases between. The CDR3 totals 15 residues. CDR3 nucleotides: TGCGCCAGCAGCTTGCCAGGCTCTAGCAATCAGCCCCAGCATTTT. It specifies CASSLPGSSNQPQHF.

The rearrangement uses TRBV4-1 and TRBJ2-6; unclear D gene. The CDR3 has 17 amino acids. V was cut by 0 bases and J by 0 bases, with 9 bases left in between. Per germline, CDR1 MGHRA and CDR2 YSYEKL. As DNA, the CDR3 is TGCGCCAGCAGCCAAGAGAGGTCTTACTCTGGGGCCAACGTCCTGACTTTC. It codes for CASSQERSYSGANVLTF.

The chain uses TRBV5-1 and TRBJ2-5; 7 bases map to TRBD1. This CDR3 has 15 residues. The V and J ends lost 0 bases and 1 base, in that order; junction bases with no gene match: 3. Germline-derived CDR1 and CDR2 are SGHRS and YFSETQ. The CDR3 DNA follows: TGCGCCAGCAGCTTGGGGACAGGTGTCCAAGAGACCCAGTACTTC. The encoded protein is CASSLGTGVQETQYF.

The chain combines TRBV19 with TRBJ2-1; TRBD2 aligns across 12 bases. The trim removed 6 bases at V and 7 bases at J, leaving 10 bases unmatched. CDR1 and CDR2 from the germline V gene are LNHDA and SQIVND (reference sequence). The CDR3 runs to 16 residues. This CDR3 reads CASSTSPTSGGNEQFF. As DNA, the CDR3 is TGTGCCAGTAGCACTTCACCCACTAGCGGGGGGAATGAGCAGTTCTTC.

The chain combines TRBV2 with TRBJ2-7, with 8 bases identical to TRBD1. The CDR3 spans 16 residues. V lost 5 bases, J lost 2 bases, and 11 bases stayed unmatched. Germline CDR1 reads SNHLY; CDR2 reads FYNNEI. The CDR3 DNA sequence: TGTGCCAGCAGTACTCCCCCAGGGGGCTGGGCCTACGAGCAGTACTTC. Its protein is CASSTPPGGWAYEQYF.

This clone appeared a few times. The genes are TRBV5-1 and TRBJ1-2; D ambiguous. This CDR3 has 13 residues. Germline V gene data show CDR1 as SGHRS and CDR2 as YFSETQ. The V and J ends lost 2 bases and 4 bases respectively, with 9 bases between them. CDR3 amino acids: CASSFGQTYGYTF. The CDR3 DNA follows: TGCGCCAGCAGCTTTGGGCAGACCTATGGCTACACCTTC.

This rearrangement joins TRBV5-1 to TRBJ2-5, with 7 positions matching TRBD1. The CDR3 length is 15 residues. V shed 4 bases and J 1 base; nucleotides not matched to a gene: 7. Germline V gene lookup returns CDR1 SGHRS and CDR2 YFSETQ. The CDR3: CASSVSGTAQETQYF. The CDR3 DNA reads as TGCGCCAGCAGCGTCTCCGGGACAGCCCAAGAGACCCAGTACTTC.

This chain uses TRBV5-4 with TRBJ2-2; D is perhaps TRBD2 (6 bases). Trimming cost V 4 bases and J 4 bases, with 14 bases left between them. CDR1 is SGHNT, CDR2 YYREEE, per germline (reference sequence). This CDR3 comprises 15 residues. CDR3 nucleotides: TGTGCCAGCAGCACCCCGAGGGGAGGCACCGGGGAGCTGTTTTTT. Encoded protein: CASSTPRGGTGELFF. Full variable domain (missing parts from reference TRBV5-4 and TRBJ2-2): ETGVTQSPTHLIKTRGQQVTLRCSSQSGHNTVSWYQQALGQGPQFIFQYYREEENGRGNFPPRFSGLQFPNYSSELNVNALELDDSALYLCASSTPRGGTGELFFGEGSRLTVL.

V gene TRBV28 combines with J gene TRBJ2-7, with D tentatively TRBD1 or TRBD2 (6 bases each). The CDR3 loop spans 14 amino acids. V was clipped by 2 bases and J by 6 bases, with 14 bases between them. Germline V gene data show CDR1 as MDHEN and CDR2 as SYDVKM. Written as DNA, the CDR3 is TGTGCCAGCAGTTTAAGTTGGGGGGCTCCCGAGCAGTACTTC. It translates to CASSLSWGAPEQYF.